The 20 T cell receptor beta chains given below trace back to one sample, sequenced in a study of cytomegalovirus exposure and HLA in healthy donors. Primers included in the PCR were 60 Vbeta and 13 Jbeta primers. Clones were read by immunoSEQ multiplex PCR, and TCRdb kept only the in-frame ones, dropping some. The table lists approximately 92,000 clones, with around 3.4% in the top ten. The sequencing sample was made of PBMCs. The receptor source for this set is a woman in her twenties or thirties in good health and CMV-seronegative.

The chain is built from TRBV19 and TRBJ2-1; TRBD2 is a possible D gene (6 bases). This CDR3 comprises 15 residues. Germline lookup yields CDR1 LNHDA and CDR2 SQIVND (reference sequence). The germline V and J ends were trimmed by 6 bases and 4 bases, with 16 bases remaining between them. Written as DNA, the CDR3 is TGTGCCAGTAGGACCTCTGGGGGGTATTACAATGAGCAGTTCTTC. It specifies CASRTSGGYYNEQFF.

The chain links TRBV15 to TRBJ2-7; TRBD2 agrees at 8 bases. Germline values: CDR1 LNHNV, CDR2 YYDKDF (reference sequence). The CDR3 covers 14 residues. Trimming cost V 0 bases and J 6 bases; bases outside gene matches: 4. The CDR3: CATSRDSGGVEQYF. The CDR3 bases are TGTGCCACCAGCAGAGATTCGGGGGGGGTCGAGCAGTACTTC. Together with reference TRBV15 and TRBJ2-7, the CDR3 gives the full variable domain: DAMVIQNPRYQVTQFGKPVTLSCSQTLNHNVMYWYQQKSSQAPKLLFHYYDKDFNNEADTPDNFQSRRPNTSFCFLDIRSPGLGDTAMYLCATSRDSGGVEQYFGPGTRLTVT.

V gene TRBV7-9 combines with J gene TRBJ1-2; weak D call: TRBD1 (5 bases). Trimming left V 1 base short and J 4 bases short, with 19 bases between. The CDR3 length is 17 residues. CDR1 is SEHNR, CDR2 FQNEAQ, per germline (reference sequence). The CDR3 spells CASSLEVAASGGYGYTF. The CDR3 nucleotides are TGTGCCAGCAGCTTAGAAGTGGCTGCCTCGGGGGGCTATGGCTACACCTTC.

The chain combines TRBV5-1 with TRBJ2-3; the match to TRBD1 covers 7 bases. Trimming cost V 4 bases and J 2 bases; bases outside gene matches: 7. The CDR3 runs to 15 residues. CDR1 is SGHRS and CDR2 is YFSETQ in the germline V gene. The chain's CDR3 is CASSADRIFTDTQYF. The CDR3 DNA reads TGCGCCAGCAGCGCGGACAGGATATTCACAGATACGCAGTATTTT.

The rearrangement links TRBV27 to TRBJ2-5, with D possibly matching TRBD1 (6 bases). Trimming took 3 bases from V and 5 from J, leaving 13 bases between them. The V gene's germline CDR1 is MNHEY and CDR2 SMNVEV (reference sequence). The CDR3 is 14 amino acids. For the CDR3, the DNA is TGTGCCAGCAGTTTTTCAGGGGCTGTGGAGACCCAGTACTTC. As protein: CASSFSGAVETQYF.

The chain uses TRBV5-4 and TRBJ1-4; the D gene is possibly TRBD1 (6 bases). Per germline, CDR1 SGHNT and CDR2 YYREEE (reference sequence). This CDR3 spans 16 amino acids. The ends were cut back, 4 bases at V and 8 bases at J, with 21 bases in the middle. CDR3 sequence: CASSPDQQGGEEKLFF. The CDR3, as DNA: TGTGCCAGCAGCCCAGACCAACAGGGCGGAGAGGAAAAACTGTTTTTT.

The chain employs TRBV5-4 and TRBJ2-3; 9 bases are shared with TRBD1. V shed 2 bases and J 4 bases; nucleotides not matched to a gene: 8. The CDR3 has 16 amino acids. In germline, CDR1 is SGHNT, CDR2 YYREEE (reference sequence). Written as DNA, the CDR3 is TGTGCCAGCAGCTTATTGACAGGGGGATCCGCAGATACGCAGTATTTT. Amino acid sequence: CASSLLTGGSADTQYF.

The rearrangement uses TRBV5-4 and TRBJ2-6, with a tentative D call TRBD1 (5 bases). V shed 1 base and J shed 1 base, with 15 bases lying between them. CDR1 is SGHNT and CDR2 is YYREEE in the germline V gene (reference sequence). The CDR3 is 18 residues long. In DNA, the CDR3 is TGTGCCAGCAGCTTGCAGTCAGGGCTTACATCTGGGGCCAACGTCCTGACTTTC. It codes for CASSLQSGLTSGANVLTF.

This rearrangement joins TRBV4-1 to TRBJ1-2; D gene uncertain. This CDR3 contains 15 residues. Germline V CDR1 and CDR2: MGHRA, YSYEKL. Trimming stripped 0 bases from V and 0 bases from J, with 8 bases between. The CDR3 reads CASSQDVAANYGYTF. The CDR3, as DNA: TGCGCCAGCAGCCAAGATGTGGCAGCTAACTATGGCTACACCTTC.

V usage is TRBV6-6 and J usage is TRBJ2-2; perhaps TRBD2 as D (6 bases). The CDR3 has 16 residues. Germline-derived CDR1 and CDR2 are MNHNY and SVGAGI (reference sequence). V was clipped by 6 bases and J by 1 base, with 15 bases between them. DNA of the CDR3: TGTGCCAGCAGCGGAGGGACGGGGCGGAACACCGGGGAGCTGTTTTTT. As protein: CASSGGTGRNTGELFF.

CDR3 loop: CASSSDGGDFSTDTQYF. CDR3 sequence (DNA): TGCGCCAGCAGCTCCGACGGGGGGGACTTTAGCACAGATACGCAGTATTTT. The V call is TRBV5-1, the J call TRBJ2-3; 8 nucleotides align to TRBD2. This CDR3 region has 17 residues. Germline CDR1 is SGHRS and CDR2 is YFSETQ. V trimming: 3 bases; J trimming: 0 bases; junction bases outside the gene matches: 9.

J is TRBJ1-5 and V is TRBV1. TRBV1 is assigned pseudogene status. The CDR3 covers 11 residues. The CDR3 nucleotides read TGCACCCGTCGAAGAGGACAGCCCCAGCATTTT. As protein: CTRRRGQPQHF.

The rearrangement joins TRBV29-1 to TRBJ2-5, with D possibly matching TRBD1 (5 bases). Germline values: CDR1 SQVTM, CDR2 ANQGSEA. The CDR3 loop spans 13 amino acids. Trimming pared 6 bases from V and 3 bases from J, leaving 14 bases between. The CDR3 protein is CSVDFLTEETQYF. CDR3 bases: TGCAGCGTAGACTTCCTGACAGAAGAGACCCAGTACTTC.

The CDR3 loop is CASSPREGEYYGYTF. In nucleotides, the CDR3 is TGCGCCAGCAGCCCCCGAGAGGGGGAGTACTATGGCTACACCTTC. The rearrangement uses TRBV5-1 and TRBJ1-2; maybe TRBD1 (6 bases). Looked up from germline, CDR1 is SGHRS and CDR2 is YFSETQ. The CDR3 consists of 15 residues. V dropped 4 bases and J dropped 3 bases, with 16 bases sitting between them. Supplemented by reference TRBV5-1 and TRBJ1-2, the full variable domain reads KAGVTQTPRYLIKTRGQQVTLSCSPISGHRSVSWYQQTPGQGLQFLFEYFSETQRNKGNFPGRFSGRQFSNSRSEMNVSTLELGDSALYLCASSPREGEYYGYTFGSGTRLTVV.

The gene calls are TRBV18 and TRBJ2-5; 9 bases line up with TRBD2. CDR3 length: 15 residues. The V gene end was trimmed by 3 bases and the J gene end by 2 bases; junction bases not matched to a gene: 4. Germline lookup yields CDR1 KGHSH and CDR2 LQKENI. The CDR3 coding sequence is TGTGCCAGCTCACCCCCTAGCGGGGCTCAAGAGACCCAGTACTTC. Its protein is CASSPPSGAQETQYF.

V usage is TRBV9 and J usage is TRBJ2-7, with 7 bases identical to TRBD2. The CDR3 extends over 13 amino acids. The J segment lost 6 bases and the V segment lost 7 bases, leaving 10 bases of the junction unmatched. Germline V CDR1 and CDR2: SGDLS, YYNGEE. The CDR3 DNA reads TGTGCCAGCTCCCTATGGGGGGGAGGCGAGCAGTACTTC. Residues: CASSLWGGGEQYF.

This chain uses TRBV25-1 with TRBJ2-7; possibly TRBD1 for D (5 bases). Germline lookup yields CDR1 MGHDK and CDR2 SYGVNS. The CDR3 contains 14 residues. V lost 3 bases and J 7 bases, leaving 16 bases between the germline ends. CDR3: CASSDRQPPGEQYF. In DNA, the CDR3 is TGTGCCAGCAGTGATCGACAGCCTCCTGGGGAGCAGTACTTC.

The gene calls are TRBV7-6 and TRBJ2-7; 12 nucleotides line up with TRBD2. The CDR3 consists of 17 residues. With V trimmed by 2 bases and J by 2 bases, 7 bases remained unmatched. Germline-derived CDR1 and CDR2 are SGHVS and FNYEAQ. The chain's CDR3 is CASSLSPGLAGTYEQYF. CDR3 nucleotide sequence: TGTGCCAGCAGCTTAAGTCCCGGACTAGCGGGAACCTACGAGCAGTACTTC.

The chain couples TRBV5-4 to TRBJ2-1, with TRBD2 matching 7 bases. This CDR3 region has 12 residues. Per germline, CDR1 SGHNT and CDR2 YYREEE (reference sequence). The V gene end was trimmed by 0 bases and the J gene end by 13 bases; junction bases not matched to a gene: 4. As DNA, the CDR3 is TGTGCCAGCAGCTTGGGGGAGGGGTCTCAGTTCTTC. Amino acids: CASSLGEGSQFF.

V gene TRBV5-5 combines with J gene TRBJ1-1; D remains unclear. This CDR3 region has 16 residues. CDR1 is SGHKS and CDR2 is YYEKEE in the germline V gene (reference sequence). Trimming removed 5 bases at V and 1 base at J, with 18 bases between. CDR3 sequence (DNA): TGTGCCAGCAGACCGGACTTACCCCTGGGGAACACTGAAGCTTTCTTT. This sequence encodes CASRPDLPLGNTEAFF.